A single sample is the source of the 2 T cell receptor beta chains below, sequenced in a study of T cell repertoires in cytomegalovirus infection. TCRdb called the reads again in MiXCR, with one record for every CDR3 protein. This table holds more than 650,000 distinct CDR3 sequences, roughly 36% found once. Sequencing was carried out using PBMCs. These receptors were collected from a human donor in good health (CMV status not recorded). Some clones in this sample may be carry-over from other donors' samples.

The chain has TRBV5-5 and TRBJ2-2; D may be TRBD2 (5 bases). Germline assignment: CDR1 SGHKS and CDR2 YYEKEE (reference sequence). V lost 4 bases and J lost 4, with 23 bases in between. The CDR3 runs 18 residues. CDR3 sequence (DNA): TGTGCCAGCAGCCGGGCCCTCGGGTCAGCGGCCTTCACCGGGGAGCTGTTTTTT. It codes for CASSRALGSAAFTGELFF.

This clonotype turned up a few times. J is TRBJ2-1 and V is TRBV11-1; 10 bases are a match to TRBD2. Germline CDR1 and CDR2: SGHAT and FQDESV (reference sequence). CDR3 length: 20 residues. V lost 4 bases, J lost 0 bases, and 15 bases stayed unmatched. The CDR3 DNA is TGTGCCAGCAGCTCGTCCTACGAGACTAGCGGGTGGAGCTCCTACAATGAGCAGTTCTTC. Residues: CASSSSYETSGWSSYNEQFF.